One sample yielded the 11 T cell receptor beta chains listed below, sequenced in a study of post-analysis software for immune sequencing data (dated by TCRdb to about 2015). Points the paper makes about the study in general: About 5 TRBV segments, including TRBV5-6, TRBV5-1 and TRBV20-1, were significantly more frequent in patients than controls.

Libraries came from PCR. These reads were obtained on an Illumina HiSeq 2500. To reduce PCR and sequencing biases, unique molecular identifiers were incorporated into the TCR beta cDNA libraries. Using fastp trimming at Q25 and MiXCR clonotype assembly, TCRdb reanalyzed the public sequencing data and kept in-frame beta chains. Entries that share a CDR3 protein sequence are merged under the most common genes and DNA. This sample is represented by 820,000 or so distinct CDR3 sequences; roughly half of them were singletons. Clones ranked in the top ten supply roughly 4.4% of the sample. Their specific antigens are unknown. Sequencing was performed on blood. These receptors were obtained from a girl between 5 and 17 years old with multiple sclerosis.

This clonotype has just a few counts. The chain couples TRBV9 to TRBJ2-5; D may be TRBD2 (6 bases). The CDR3 consists of 18 residues. The germline CDR1 and CDR2 sequences are SGDLS and YYNGEE. The V gene lost 3 bases and the J gene lost 0 bases, with 21 bases spanning the gap. The CDR3 loop reads CASSAAHRDSSYQETQYF. CDR3 DNA sequence: TGTGCCAGCAGCGCCGCTCACCGGGACTCAAGTTACCAAGAGACCCAGTACTTC.

This chain joins TRBV19 and TRBJ2-4; D is possibly TRBD2 (7 bases). CDR1 is LNHDA and CDR2 is SQIVND in the germline V gene (reference sequence). V was pared by 5 bases and J by 2 bases, with 22 bases between. This CDR3 contains 18 residues. The CDR3 DNA follows: TGTGCCAGTAGTGCCCGGGCCACGGGGGGCGCGACCAAAAACATTCAGTACTTC. This sequence encodes CASSARATGGATKNIQYF.

The CDR3 protein is CASALEWSQTYGYTF. In DNA form, the CDR3 reads TGTGCCAGCGCCCTGGAGTGGAGCCAAACCTATGGCTACACCTTC. The chain uses TRBV27 and TRBJ1-2; no definite D call. The CDR3 length is 15 residues. Trimming cost V 8 bases and J 4 bases, with 20 bases left between them. The germline gives CDR1 MNHEY, CDR2 SMNVEV (reference sequence).

The gene calls are TRBV12-3 or TRBV12-4 and TRBJ1-2; no clear D gene. With 2 bases removed from V and 4 bases from J, the gap between germline ends came to 11 bases. CDR3 length: 14 amino acids. The CDR3 nucleotides read TGTGCCAGCAGTTTAAGGCTCAGTGGCTATGGCTACACCTTC. It specifies CASSLRLSGYGYTF.

The rearrangement joins TRBV2 to TRBJ1-1; D is unresolved. The CDR3 spans 13 residues. Deletions cut 7 bases from V and 1 base from J, with 10 bases between. Germline CDR1 and CDR2: SNHLY and FYNNEI. In nucleotides, the CDR3 is TGTGCCAGCAAGAGTGGAGCGAACACTGAAGCTTTCTTT. The encoded protein is CASKSGANTEAFF.

The genes are TRBV9 and TRBJ2-1, with 8 bases aligning to TRBD2. Per germline, CDR1 SGDLS and CDR2 YYNGEE. This CDR3 spans 16 amino acids. After removal of 4 bases from V and 6 bases from J, the junction contained 12 bases not matched to a gene. The CDR3 DNA is TGTGCCAGCAGCACCCACAGTAGCGGGACGGGCAATGAGCAGTTCTTC. It is translated as CASSTHSSGTGNEQFF.

This chain uses TRBV20-1 with TRBJ2-3; maybe TRBD2 (6 bases). The germline V gene has CDR1 DFQATT and CDR2 SNEGSKA (reference sequence). The CDR3 is 13 residues long. V shed 6 bases and J shed 0 bases, with 10 bases lying between them. The CDR3 here is CSATRTSTDTQYF. The CDR3 DNA sequence: TGCAGTGCGACTAGGACTAGCACAGATACGCAGTATTTT.

The V call is TRBV20-1, the J call TRBJ2-5; 7 bases are a match to TRBD1. V lost 6 bases, J lost 4 bases, and 8 bases stayed unmatched. The CDR3 sequence is 13 residues long. Germline loops: CDR1 DFQATT, CDR2 SNEGSKA (reference sequence). The CDR3 loop reads CSAYYRGSETQYF. The CDR3 DNA sequence: TGCAGTGCATACTACAGGGGTTCAGAGACCCAGTACTTC.

The chain employs TRBV24-1 and TRBJ2-4, with D tentatively TRBD1 or TRBD2 (5 bases each). V dropped 5 bases and J dropped 13 bases, with 20 bases sitting between them. This CDR3 region has 14 residues. Germline loops: CDR1 KGHDR, CDR2 SFDVKD. In nucleotides, the CDR3 is TGTGCCACCAGTGTTTCGGGCAGGGCGAGGGAGCAGTACTTC. Translated: CATSVSGRAREQYF.

The V call is TRBV29-1, the J call TRBJ2-7; the D gene is possibly TRBD2 (8 bases). The CDR3 totals 13 residues. Trimming shortened V by 7 bases and J by 7 bases, and 20 bases separated the two germline ends. Germline assignment: CDR1 SQVTM and CDR2 ANQGSEA. The CDR3 here is CSARGDSTREQYF. Here the CDR3 DNA reads TGCAGCGCGCGGGGGGACAGTACTAGGGAGCAGTACTTC.

This rearrangement joins TRBV7-8 to TRBJ2-3; D perhaps matches TRBD1 (6 bases). This CDR3 comprises 17 residues. Germline-derived CDR1 and CDR2 are SGHVS and FQNEAQ. V shed 5 bases and J shed 0 bases, with 18 bases lying between them. In DNA form, the CDR3 reads TGTGCCAGCAGCAAACAACCGGGACATGATAGCACAGATACGCAGTATTTT. It encodes CASSKQPGHDSTDTQYF. The variable domain in full, with the rest retrieved from reference TRBV7-8 and TRBJ2-3, is GAGVSQSPRYKVAKRGQDVALRCDPISGHVSLFWYQQALGQGPEFLTYFQNEAQLDKSGLPSDRFFAERPEGSVSTLKIQRTQQEDSAVYLCASSKQPGHDSTDTQYFGPGTRLTVL.